The present TCR beta chain was sequenced within a study of cytomegalovirus exposure and HLA in healthy donors. PCR employed 60 Vbeta and 13 Jbeta primers. Measured with immunoSEQ multiplex PCR; TCRdb has only the in-frame clones, and not every one. Recorded for this sample: 50,000 or so clones. Germline V CDR1 and CDR2: SGHNT, YENEEA. V gave up 1 base and J gave up 4 bases, with 10 bases separating them. The CDR3 is 14 residues long. The sequence was collected from a woman aged 60-75 years in good health and CMV-seropositive. Sequencing was carried out using PBMCs. This chain uses TRBV11-3 with TRBJ1-1, with D perhaps TRBD1 (6 bases). The CDR3 reads CASSLAGAGTEAFF. The CDR3 region has the DNA TGTGCCAGCAGCTTAGCAGGGGCGGGCACTGAAGCTTTCTTT.